This is a list of T cell receptor beta chains from one sample in a study of blood T cell repertoires in COVID-19. Assay used: immunoSEQ multiplex PCR; TCRdb lists only in-frame clones, some missing. Among about 230,000 clones listed, approximately 88% were seen once. Specimen: peripheral blood. Source of these receptors: a man aged 40-55 years with acute or convalescent COVID-19. The CDR3 runs from the conserved cysteine through the conserved F or W. D genes are given only for firm matches. Size values are once, few and many counts, or a class for expanded clones, and some rows have none.

clone size: -
D gene: -
J gene: TRBJ1-1
V gene: TRBV6-2/TRBV6-3
CDR3 protein: CASSFPGWNTEAFF
CDR3 DNA: TGTGCCAGCAGTTTCCCAGGGTGGAACACTGAAGCTTTCTTT

clone size: -
D gene: TRBD1
J gene: TRBJ2-5
V gene: TRBV6-1
CDR3 protein: CASSNQGQGRETQYF
CDR3 DNA: TGTGCCAGCAGCAACCAGGGACAGGGGCGAGAGACCCAGTACTTC

clone size: -
D gene: TRBD1
J gene: TRBJ1-4
V gene: TRBV6-1
CDR3 protein: CASSPGTGNGEKLFF
CDR3 DNA: TGTGCCAGCAGTCCCGGGACAGGGAACGGGGAAAAACTGTTTTTT

clone size: -
D gene: TRBD2
J gene: TRBJ2-1
V gene: TRBV6-5
CDR3 protein: CASIGTSGRANEQFF
CDR3 DNA: TGTGCCAGCATCGGAACTAGCGGGAGGGCTAATGAGCAGTTCTTC

clone size: -
D gene: -
J gene: TRBJ2-4
V gene: TRBV4-3
CDR3 protein: CASSQSRAIAKNIQYF
CDR3 DNA: TGCGCCAGCAGCCAAAGCAGGGCGATAGCCAAAAACATTCAGTACTTC

clone size: -
D gene: -
J gene: TRBJ1-1
V gene: TRBV7-2
CDR3 protein: CASGRRNTEAFF
CDR3 DNA: TGTGCCAGCGGGAGGCGGAACACTGAAGCTTTCTTT

clone size: -
D gene: -
J gene: TRBJ2-5
V gene: TRBV9
CDR3 protein: CASSVGYRVQETQYF
CDR3 DNA: TGTGCCAGCAGCGTAGGGTACAGGGTACAAGAGACCCAGTACTTC

clone size: once
D gene: TRBD2
J gene: TRBJ2-3
V gene: TRBV2
CDR3 protein: CASSGLAGGFGTDTQYF
CDR3 DNA: TGTGCCAGCAGTGGACTAGCGGGAGGGTTCGGCACAGATACGCAGTATTTT

clone size: -
D gene: TRBD1
J gene: TRBJ1-6
V gene: TRBV27
CDR3 protein: CASSLWSLIPGQGGSPLHF
CDR3 DNA: TGTGCCAGCAGTTTATGGAGTTTAATACCGGGACAGGGGGGATCACCCCTCCACTTT

clone size: few
D gene: -
J gene: TRBJ2-7
V gene: TRBV5-1
CDR3 protein: CASSLAIQGRYEQYF
CDR3 DNA: TGCGCCAGCAGCCTGGCCATCCAGGGTCGGTACGAGCAGTACTTC

clone size: once
D gene: TRBD1
J gene: TRBJ2-7
V gene: TRBV29-1
CDR3 protein: CSVEGAWTGSFREQYF
CDR3 DNA: TGCAGCGTTGAAGGGGCTTGGACAGGGTCCTTCCGAGAGCAGTACTTC

clone size: -
D gene: -
J gene: TRBJ1-3
V gene: TRBV27
CDR3 protein: CASRKLADYGNTIYF
CDR3 DNA: TGTGCCAGCAGAAAGCTTGCAGACTATGGAAACACCATATATTTT

clone size: once
D gene: -
J gene: TRBJ2-2
V gene: TRBV11-2
CDR3 protein: CASSLLASGTGELFF
CDR3 DNA: TGTGCCAGCAGCCTACTAGCATCGGGTACCGGGGAGCTGTTTTTT

clone size: -
D gene: TRBD2
J gene: TRBJ2-7
V gene: TRBV25-1
CDR3 protein: CASSSLAGPSYEQYF
CDR3 DNA: TGTGCCAGCAGTTCACTAGCGGGCCCCTCCTACGAGCAGTACTTC

clone size: -
D gene: TRBD2
J gene: TRBJ2-7
V gene: TRBV6-5
CDR3 protein: CASSSPGLTIYEQYF
CDR3 DNA: TGTGCCAGCAGTTCTCCGGGACTAACCATCTACGAGCAGTACTTC

clone size: -
D gene: -
J gene: TRBJ2-2
V gene: TRBV9
CDR3 protein: CASSVGRTGELFF
CDR3 DNA: TGTGCCAGCAGCGTAGGGAGGACCGGGGAGCTGTTTTTT

clone size: -
D gene: -
J gene: TRBJ2-7
V gene: TRBV12-5
CDR3 protein: CASGLNSREYF
CDR3 DNA: TGTGCTAGTGGTTTAAACTCGAGGGAGTACTTC

clone size: -
D gene: TRBD1
J gene: TRBJ2-7
V gene: TRBV5-1
CDR3 protein: CASSSGTGALEQYF
CDR3 DNA: TGCGCCAGCAGTTCCGGGACAGGGGCCCTCGAGCAGTACTTC

clone size: -
D gene: -
J gene: TRBJ1-2
V gene: TRBV30
CDR3 protein: CAWSVGAGDGYTF
CDR3 DNA: TGTGCCTGGAGTGTAGGGGCGGGGGATGGCTACACCTTC

clone size: -
D gene: -
J gene: TRBJ1-3
V gene: TRBV7-5
CDR3 protein: CVRSFCPNSGNTIYF
CDR3 DNA: TGTGTCAGAAGCTTCTGTCCTAACTCTGGAAACACCATATATTTT

clone size: -
D gene: TRBD2
J gene: TRBJ2-1
V gene: TRBV27
CDR3 protein: CASHLAGRSNEQFF
CDR3 DNA: TGTGCCAGCCACTTAGCGGGACGCAGCAATGAGCAGTTCTTC

clone size: -
D gene: -
J gene: TRBJ1-2
V gene: TRBV6-6
CDR3 protein: CASSYSGRGGYGYTF
CDR3 DNA: TGTGCCAGCAGTTACTCGGGCAGGGGCGGCTATGGCTACACCTTC

clone size: -
D gene: -
J gene: TRBJ1-5
V gene: TRBV24-1
CDR3 protein: CAIGGGDQPQHF
CDR3 DNA: TGTGCCATTGGAGGAGGGGATCAGCCCCAGCATTTT

clone size: -
D gene: -
J gene: TRBJ1-2
V gene: TRBV6-1
CDR3 protein: CASSEEGVSGYTF
CDR3 DNA: TGTGCCAGCAGTGAAGAAGGGGTTTCTGGCTACACCTTC

clone size: -
D gene: -
J gene: TRBJ2-2
V gene: TRBV6-2/TRBV6-3
CDR3 protein: CASTPRGRVDTGELFF
CDR3 DNA: TGTGCCAGCACCCCCCGCGGCAGGGTGGACACCGGGGAGCTGTTTTTT

clone size: few
D gene: -
J gene: TRBJ2-2
V gene: TRBV5-1
CDR3 protein: CASSLIAGVNTGELFF
CDR3 DNA: TGCGCCAGCAGCTTGATAGCCGGGGTAAACACCGGGGAGCTGTTTTTT

clone size: -
D gene: TRBD1
J gene: TRBJ2-2
V gene: TRBV6-5
CDR3 protein: CASRDRGNTGELFF
CDR3 DNA: TGTGCCAGCAGAGACAGGGGCAACACCGGGGAGCTGTTTTTT

clone size: -
D gene: -
J gene: TRBJ1-2
V gene: TRBV5-6
CDR3 protein: CASSLVRAGGYGYTF
CDR3 DNA: TGTGCCAGCAGCTTGGTCCGGGCGGGCGGCTATGGCTACACCTTC

clone size: -
D gene: -
J gene: TRBJ2-7
V gene: TRBV7-2
CDR3 protein: CASSPGFVGGEQYF
CDR3 DNA: TGTGCCAGCAGCCCCGGTTTCGTAGGGGGCGAGCAGTACTTC

clone size: -
D gene: -
J gene: TRBJ2-7
V gene: TRBV27
CDR3 protein: CASSPAAAYEQYF
CDR3 DNA: TGTGCCAGCAGTCCCGCCGCGGCATACGAGCAGTACTTC